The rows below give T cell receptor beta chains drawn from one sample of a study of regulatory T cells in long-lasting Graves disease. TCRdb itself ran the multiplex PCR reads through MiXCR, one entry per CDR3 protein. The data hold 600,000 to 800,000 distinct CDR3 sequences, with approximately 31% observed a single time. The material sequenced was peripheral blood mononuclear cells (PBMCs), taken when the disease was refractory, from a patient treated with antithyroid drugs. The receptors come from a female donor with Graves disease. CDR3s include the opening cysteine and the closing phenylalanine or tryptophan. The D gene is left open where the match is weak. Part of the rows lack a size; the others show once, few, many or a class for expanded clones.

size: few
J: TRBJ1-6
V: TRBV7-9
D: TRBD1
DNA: TGTGCCAGCAGACAGACAGGGGCGTATTCACCCCTCCACTTT
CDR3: CASRQTGAYSPLHF

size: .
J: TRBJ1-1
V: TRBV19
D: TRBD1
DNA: TGTGCCAGCACTAGGGGACAGCAGAACACTGAAGCTTTCTTT
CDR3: CASTRGQQNTEAFF

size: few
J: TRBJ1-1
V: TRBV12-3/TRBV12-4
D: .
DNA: TGTGCCAGCAGTTTATTGGCACAGGAAGCTTTCTTT
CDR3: CASSLLAQEAFF

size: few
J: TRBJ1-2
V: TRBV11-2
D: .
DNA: TGTGCCAGCACCTCCACCCCACGGGACTATGGCTACACCTTC
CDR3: CASTSTPRDYGYTF

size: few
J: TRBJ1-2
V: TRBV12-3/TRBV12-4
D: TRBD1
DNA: TGTGCCAGCAGCCGTCCCACCGGGACAGGGGGCTATGGCTACACCTTC
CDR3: CASSRPTGTGGYGYTF

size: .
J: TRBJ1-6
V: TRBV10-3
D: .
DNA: TGTGCCATCAGTGCCGGACTCCCCAATTTACCCCTCCACTTT
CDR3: CAISAGLPNLPLHF

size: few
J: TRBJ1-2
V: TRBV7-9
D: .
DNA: TGTGCCAGCAGCTTAGCGAGCCAAGGACCCAACTATGGCTACACCTTC
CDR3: CASSLASQGPNYGYTF

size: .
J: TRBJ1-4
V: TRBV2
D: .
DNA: TGTGCCAGCAGTGAAGAAGGAAAACTGTTTTTT
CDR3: CASSEEGKLFF

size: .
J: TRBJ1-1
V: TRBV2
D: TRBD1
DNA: TGTGCCAGCAGCGTCGGGACAGGGGTGGCTTTCTTT
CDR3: CASSVGTGVAFF

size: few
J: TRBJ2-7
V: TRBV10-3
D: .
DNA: TGTGCCATCACTCGTGACACATTTCGCGAGCAGTACTTC
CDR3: CAITRDTFREQYF

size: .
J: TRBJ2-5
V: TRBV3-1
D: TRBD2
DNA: TGTGCCAGCAGCGATGGCGGGAGCAGCTGGGAGACCCAGTACTTC
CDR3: CASSDGGSSWETQYF

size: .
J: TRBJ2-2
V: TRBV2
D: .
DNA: TGTGCCAGCAGTGAAGAGGGGCGCGGCACCGGGGAGCTGTTTTTT
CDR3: CASSEEGRGTGELFF

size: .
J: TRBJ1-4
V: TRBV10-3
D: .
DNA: TGTGCCACCCAAATTAACAGAGAAAAACTGTTTTTT
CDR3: CATQINREKLFF

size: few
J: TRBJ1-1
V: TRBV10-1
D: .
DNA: TGCGCCAGCAGCGAGGCCCCCGGCAGGACTGAAGCTTTCTTT
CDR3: CASSEAPGRTEAFF

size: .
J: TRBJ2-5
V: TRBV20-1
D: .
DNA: TGCAGTGCTAGAGATCCACGAGAGGCCCAAGAGACCCAATACTTC
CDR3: CSARDPREAQETQYF

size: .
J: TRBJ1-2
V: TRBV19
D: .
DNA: TGTGCCAGTATGAGGGCAGGGGACGGCTACACCTTC
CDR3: CASMRAGDGYTF

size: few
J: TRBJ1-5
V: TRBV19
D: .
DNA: TGTGCCAGTAGTATAGGCATCTCAGTCGCAGGCGGCAACCAGCATTTT
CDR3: CASSIGISVAGGNQHF

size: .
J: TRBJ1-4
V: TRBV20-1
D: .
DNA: TGCAGTGCTAGGGGAGACACCGGGGTAAGCGCCCCCGGAAAACTGTTTTTT
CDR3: CSARGDTGVSAPGKLFF

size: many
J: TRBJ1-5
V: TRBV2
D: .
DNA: TGTGCCAGCAGTGATGGCCAGGGCCGGCAGCCCCAGCATTTT
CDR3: CASSDGQGRQPQHF

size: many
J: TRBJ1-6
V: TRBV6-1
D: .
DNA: TGTGCCAGCAGAGGACAGTATAATTCACCCCTCCACTTT
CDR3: CASRGQYNSPLHF

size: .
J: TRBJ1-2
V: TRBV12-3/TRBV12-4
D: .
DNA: TGTGCCAGCAGTTTTGGGGGGAGGTCTGTCTATGGCTACACCTTC
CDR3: CASSFGGRSVYGYTF

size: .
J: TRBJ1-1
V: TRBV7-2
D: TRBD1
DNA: TGTGCCAGCAGCTTAGTGGACAGGGTAGTGAACACTGAAGCTTTCTTT
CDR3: CASSLVDRVVNTEAFF

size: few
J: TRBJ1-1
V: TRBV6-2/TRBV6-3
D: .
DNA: TGTGCCAGCAGGCGTGATTGGGAAGCTTTCTTT
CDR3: CASRRDWEAFF

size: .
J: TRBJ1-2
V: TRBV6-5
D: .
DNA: TGTGCCAGCAGTTACTCTCGACAGGCCACTATATTGATCGGCTACACCTTC
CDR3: CASSYSRQATILIGYTF

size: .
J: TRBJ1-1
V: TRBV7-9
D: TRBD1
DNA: TGTGCCAGCAGCTTAGGACCGGGACAGAGGGTGAACACTGAAGCTTTCTTT
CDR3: CASSLGPGQRVNTEAFF

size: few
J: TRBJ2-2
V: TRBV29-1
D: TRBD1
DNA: TGCAGCGTTTTGGACAGGTCGAACACCGGGGAGCTGTTTTTT
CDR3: CSVLDRSNTGELFF

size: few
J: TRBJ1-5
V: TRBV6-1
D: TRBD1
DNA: TGTGCCAGTAAGACAGGGAATCAGCCCCAGCATTTT
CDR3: CASKTGNQPQHF

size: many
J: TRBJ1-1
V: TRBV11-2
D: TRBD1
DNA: TGTGCCAGCAGATCGTACAGGGGACAGAACACTGAAGCTTTCTTT
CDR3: CASRSYRGQNTEAFF

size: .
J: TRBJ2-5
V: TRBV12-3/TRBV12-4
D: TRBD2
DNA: TGTGCCAGCACTCCTAGCGGGAGTGGAGAGACCCAGTACTTC
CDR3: CASTPSGSGETQYF

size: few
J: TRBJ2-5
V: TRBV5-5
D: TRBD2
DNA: TGTGCCAGCAGCCCCCAACTAGCGGGAGGCGGAGAGACCCAGTACTTC
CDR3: CASSPQLAGGGETQYF

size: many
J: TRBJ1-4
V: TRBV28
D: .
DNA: TGTGCCAGCAGTTTGGGGGAAGGAAAACTGTTTTTT
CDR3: CASSLGEGKLFF

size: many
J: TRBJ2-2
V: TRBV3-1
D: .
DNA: TGTGCCAGCAGCCAAGACGTGACAGCGGGCGGGGAGCTGTTTTTT
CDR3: CASSQDVTAGGELFF